These 24 T cell receptor beta chains were sequenced from one sample in a study of blood T cells in healthy people across ages. Together with a sample-barcoded 5' primer, a J-beta primer mix was included in a second PCR lasting about 7 to 12 cycles. TCRdb reanalysed the 5' RACE reads using MiXCR and keeps one entry per CDR3 protein. The sample contains some 1,500,000 distinct CDR3 sequences, approximately 43% of which appear only once. Sequencing was done on a sample of blood. The receptors derive from a woman aged 18-29 years in good health.

The rearrangement joins TRBV9 to TRBJ2-7; 8 positions match TRBD2. V was clipped by 0 bases and J by 5 bases; unmatched bases: 10. Germline V gene data show CDR1 as SGDLS and CDR2 as YYNGEE. CDR3 length: 16 amino acids. Written as DNA, the CDR3 is TGTGCCAGCAGCGTAGGGGGCGGGAGGAGTACCGACGAGCAGTACTTC. It specifies CASSVGGGRSTDEQYF.

This clonotype was recorded a few times. This chain uses TRBV7-8 with TRBJ2-1, with 13 bases fitting TRBD2. The CDR3 is 18 amino acids. CDR1 and CDR2 (germline): SGHVS, FQNEAQ. With 3 bases clipped from V and 0 bases from J, the junction kept 5 bases outside the gene matches. CDR3 nucleotide sequence: TGTGCCAGCAGCTTTAGGGGACTAGCGGGGAGCTCCTACAATGAGCAGTTCTTC. Encoded protein: CASSFRGLAGSSYNEQFF.

The chain couples TRBV28 to TRBJ2-7; 9 bases agree with TRBD1. Trimming removed 8 bases from V and 4 bases from J; junction bases left unmatched: 9. Germline CDR1 and CDR2: MDHEN and SYDVKM. The CDR3 runs to 14 residues. CDR3 residues: CASVPPGQGYEQYF. Here the CDR3 DNA reads TGTGCCAGCGTTCCTCCGGGACAGGGTTACGAGCAGTACTTC. Based on the CDR3 plus reference TRBV28 and TRBJ2-7, the full variable domain is DVKVTQSSRYLVKRTGEKVFLECVQDMDHENMFWYRQDPGLGLRLIYFSYDVKMKEKGDIPEGYSVSREKKERFSLILESASTNQTSMYLCASVPPGQGYEQYFGPGTRLTVT.

This clonotype has more than one count but fewer than ten. This chain links TRBV20-1 with TRBJ2-3, with D tentatively TRBD2 (5 bases). V lost 6 bases, J lost 0 bases, and 16 bases lay in between. The CDR3 has 15 residues. The germline CDR1 and CDR2 sequences are DFQATT and SNEGSKA (reference sequence). The CDR3 sequence is CSAPSRASSTDTQYF. The CDR3 DNA follows: TGCAGTGCCCCTAGCCGGGCCTCTAGCACAGATACGCAGTATTTT.

This clonotype has a handful of counts. V and J are TRBV29-1 and TRBJ1-1; D unclear. This CDR3 is built from 10 residues. The germline CDR1 and CDR2 sequences are SQVTM and ANQGSEA. V lost 4 bases, J lost 7 bases, and 7 bases lay in between. This chain's CDR3 is CSVATFEAFF. DNA of the CDR3: TGCAGCGTTGCGACCTTTGAAGCTTTCTTT.

V usage is TRBV6-5 and J usage is TRBJ2-1; D is possibly TRBD2 (5 bases). Trimming stripped 8 bases from V and 5 bases from J, with 13 bases between. There are 13 residues in the CDR3. The germline V gene encodes CDR1 MNHEY and CDR2 SVGAGI. The CDR3: CASGIGLHNEQFF. The CDR3 DNA follows: TGTGCCAGCGGGATTGGACTTCACAATGAGCAGTTCTTC.

CDR3 protein: CAITPGTEETQYF. CDR3 coding DNA: TGTGCCATTACCCCAGGGACAGAAGAGACCCAGTACTTC. V is TRBV6-1 and J is TRBJ2-7, with 7 nucleotides matching TRBD1. Judging by the DNA end, TRBJ2-5 fits better; the J call may be wrong. The length of the CDR3 is 13 residues. CDR1 MNHNS and CDR2 SASEGT come from the germline V gene.

This clonotype has just a few counts. The V call is TRBV20-1, the J call TRBJ2-1, with a tentative D call TRBD2 (5 bases). The CDR3 spans 14 residues. V lost 7 bases, J lost 0 bases, and 13 bases lay in between. Germline V gene data show CDR1 as DFQATT and CDR2 as SNEGSKA (reference sequence). The CDR3 region is CSVPRENSYNEQFF. The CDR3 nucleotides are TGCAGTGTGCCCCGGGAAAACTCCTACAATGAGCAGTTCTTC.

This clonotype turned up a few times. The chain recombines TRBV12-3 or TRBV12-4 with TRBJ1-2; D ambiguous. Trimming pared 3 bases from V and 4 bases from J, leaving 15 bases between. CDR3 length: 15 residues. Written as DNA, the CDR3 is TGTGCCAGCAGTTTTGTATCGGGGTCCGGCTATGGCTACACCTTC. Amino acids: CASSFVSGSGYGYTF.

This clonotype was counted a single time. The junction departs from the called germline gene at one end, perhaps through a read error. V and J are TRBV7-2 and TRBJ2-3, with 7 bases fitting TRBD2. This CDR3 is 15 amino acids long. Germline loops: CDR1 SGHTA, CDR2 FQGNSA. In DNA form, the CDR3 reads TGTGCCAGCAGCTTAGTGACACTAGCGAGGGATACGCGGTATTTT. Protein sequence: CASSLVTLARDTRYF.

The chain carries TRBV5-1 and TRBJ2-1; maybe TRBD1 (6 bases). The DNA end favors TRBJ2-7, so the J call may be wrong. This CDR3 comprises 14 residues. Germline V gene lookup returns CDR1 SGHRS and CDR2 YFSETQ. The CDR3 DNA follows: TGCGCCAGCAGCTTGGGACAGGTTTACAATGAGCAGTACTTC. This codes for CASSLGQVYNEQYF.

This clonotype has only a few counts. The chain links TRBV24-1 to TRBJ1-2; maybe TRBD1 (5 bases). Trimming stripped 4 bases from V and 2 bases from J, with 13 bases between. CDR1 and CDR2 (germline): KGHDR, SFDVKD. This CDR3 contains 15 residues. The CDR3 loop reads CATSDSSGGNYGYTF. The CDR3 coding sequence is TGTGCCACCAGTGACTCTAGTGGGGGGAACTATGGCTACACCTTC.

In this sample, this clonotype turned up a few times. This chain uses TRBV11-2 with TRBJ2-4; the match to TRBD1 covers 7 bases. This CDR3 has 16 residues. CDR1 is SGHAT, CDR2 FQNNGV, per germline. V was clipped by 1 base and J by 7 bases; unmatched bases: 10. CDR3: CASSLGSRGKGNIQYF. CDR3 sequence (DNA): TGTGCCAGCAGCTTAGGTTCCAGGGGGAAGGGGAACATTCAGTACTTC.

The V gene is TRBV10-3, the J gene TRBJ2-4; 9 bases are a match to TRBD1. The J call may be faulty, since TRBJ2-7 better matches the DNA end. Germline V gene data show CDR1 as ENHRY and CDR2 as SYGVKD. This CDR3 region has 14 residues. CDR3: CAISSTGGGYEQYF. As DNA, the CDR3 is TGTGCCATCAGCTCGACAGGGGGAGGCTACGAGCAGTACTTC.

This clonotype was picked up a small number of times. The chain links TRBV5-5 to TRBJ2-2; D possibly matches TRBD1 or TRBD2 (6 bases each). The CDR3 is made up of 15 amino acids. From germline, CDR1 is SGHKS and CDR2 YYEKEE (reference sequence). V lost 3 bases and J 2 bases, leaving 11 bases between the germline ends. CDR3 sequence: CASSSQGTNTGELFF. CDR3 nucleotide sequence: TGTGCCAGCAGCTCCCAGGGGACTAACACCGGGGAGCTGTTTTTT.

The genes are TRBV28 and TRBJ2-3; a possible D gene is TRBD1 (6 bases). V gave up 7 bases and J gave up 4 bases, with 12 bases separating them. The CDR3 runs to 13 residues. Germline V gives CDR1 MDHEN, CDR2 SYDVKM. The CDR3 loop reads CASTEAGADTQYF. In DNA form, the CDR3 reads TGTGCCAGCACCGAGGCAGGGGCAGATACGCAGTATTTT. The full variable domain, with the rest looked up from reference TRBV28 and TRBJ2-3, is DVKVTQSSRYLVKRTGEKVFLECVQDMDHENMFWYRQDPGLGLRLIYFSYDVKMKEKGDIPEGYSVSREKKERFSLILESASTNQTSMYLCASTEAGADTQYFGPGTRLTVL.

The V and J genes are TRBV20-1 and TRBJ2-7; perhaps TRBD2 as D (6 bases). CDR1 and CDR2 (germline): DFQATT, SNEGSKA (reference sequence). Trimming shortened V by 3 bases and J by 10 bases, and 16 bases separated the two germline ends. CDR3 size: 12 residues. Here the CDR3 DNA reads TGCAGTGCTAGTAGGAGGGCATTCGGCCAGTACTTC. Its translation is CSASRRAFGQYF.

The V call is TRBV24-1, the J call TRBJ2-1; no definite D call. V lost 2 bases and J 3 bases, leaving 13 bases between the germline ends. The CDR3 is 16 residues long. Germline-derived CDR1 and CDR2 are KGHDR and SFDVKD. The CDR3 sequence is CATSDWRKTGYNEQFF. The CDR3 DNA reads TGTGCCACCAGTGATTGGCGTAAAACTGGCTACAATGAGCAGTTCTTC.

The chain joins TRBV4-3 to TRBJ2-3, with D hard to call. CDR1 is LGHNA and CDR2 is YSLEER in the germline V gene. V lost 7 bases and J lost 3, with 17 bases in between. The CDR3 sequence is 15 residues long. The CDR3 protein is CASNSYSSSTDTQYF. As DNA, the CDR3 is TGCGCCAGCAACTCCTACTCTTCGTCGACAGATACGCAGTATTTT.

This clonotype was counted a few times. The chain joins TRBV2 to TRBJ1-2; 7 positions match TRBD1. The ends lost 0 bases at V and 5 bases at J; junction bases unmatched: 3. This CDR3 spans 14 amino acids. Germline values: CDR1 SNHLY, CDR2 FYNNEI. The CDR3 spells CASSEAGTEYGYTF. CDR3 DNA sequence: TGTGCCAGCAGTGAAGCGGGGACAGAATATGGCTACACCTTC.

A few counts support this clonotype. The chain has TRBV6-1 and TRBJ1-5; 7 bases agree with TRBD1. The CDR3 sequence is 15 residues long. Trimming took 5 bases from V and 0 from J; bases not matched to a gene: 4. Germline CDR1 and CDR2: MNHNS and SASEGT. This CDR3 is CASSWDSGSNQPQHF. The CDR3 DNA follows: TGTGCCAGCAGTTGGGACAGCGGTAGCAATCAGCCCCAGCATTTT.

The chain combines TRBV27 with TRBJ2-5; 7 bases map to TRBD2. Germline V lookup: CDR1 MNHEY, CDR2 SMNVEV (reference sequence). The CDR3 is 15 amino acids. V was pared by 3 bases and J by 2 bases, with 6 bases of the junction left unmatched. The CDR3 DNA reads as TGTGCCAGCAGTTTTCTAGCGGAGAAGCAAGAGACCCAGTACTTC. Translated, it gives CASSFLAEKQETQYF.

The V gene is TRBV27, the J gene TRBJ2-7; D unclear. The ends were cut back, 8 bases at V and 7 bases at J, with 12 bases in the middle. The CDR3 covers 11 residues. Germline V lookup: CDR1 MNHEY, CDR2 SMNVEV (reference sequence). CDR3 protein: CASHGSNEQYF. The CDR3 region has the DNA TGTGCCAGCCACGGATCTAATGAGCAGTACTTC.

This clonotype has only a few counts. This chain uses TRBV29-1 with TRBJ2-7; D is uncertain. Germline CDR1 SQVTM, CDR2 ANQGSEA. Trimming cost V 6 bases and J 4 bases, with 22 bases left between them. This CDR3 is 15 amino acids long. The chain's CDR3 is CSVIPGHKARYEQYF. DNA for the CDR3: TGCAGCGTGATCCCGGGTCACAAAGCCCGATACGAGCAGTACTTC.